The T cell receptor beta chain described here comes from a study of regulatory T cells in long-lasting Graves disease. Overall study results and limits: TRBV28 was favored in persistent disease, as were TRBJ1-2 and TRBJ2-5. Public clonotype sharing was higher in persistent than newly diagnosed patients.

Germline assignment: CDR1 KGHSH and CDR2 LQKENI. Trimming shortened V by 4 bases and J by 7 bases, and 14 bases separated the two germline ends. This CDR3 has 13 amino acids. This clonotype was seen many times. The antigen is unknown. Researchers made TCR beta libraries by using iRepertoire HTBI primers and running Arm-PCR on CDR3 regions. TCRdb re-called the multiplex PCR reads with MiXCR, one entry per CDR3 protein. The sample shows under 400,000 distinct CDR3 sequences, approximately 15% of them seen only once. Time point described: newly diagnosed GD, antithyroid drugs for less than 3 months. Scientists built the TCR library using RNA that was extracted from PBMCs. These data were also filed under a second study, of T cells in Graves' hyperthyroidism and ophthalmopathy. That work adds: Hyperthyroidism in the patients, aged 18 to 65, was newly diagnosed and under 2 months in duration. HTBI primers were the set used in a first-round RT-PCR of the TCR CDR3.

The TCR was taken from a man aged 40-55 years with Graves disease. The source was peripheral blood mononuclear cells (PBMCs), collected at new diagnosis, from a patient treated with antithyroid drugs. The V and J genes are TRBV18 and TRBJ2-7; D is possibly TRBD1 or TRBD2 (6 bases each). This CDR3 reads CASSLGGPGEQYF. The CDR3 nucleotides are TGTGCCAGCTCACTAGGGGGGCCTGGGGAGCAGTACTTC.